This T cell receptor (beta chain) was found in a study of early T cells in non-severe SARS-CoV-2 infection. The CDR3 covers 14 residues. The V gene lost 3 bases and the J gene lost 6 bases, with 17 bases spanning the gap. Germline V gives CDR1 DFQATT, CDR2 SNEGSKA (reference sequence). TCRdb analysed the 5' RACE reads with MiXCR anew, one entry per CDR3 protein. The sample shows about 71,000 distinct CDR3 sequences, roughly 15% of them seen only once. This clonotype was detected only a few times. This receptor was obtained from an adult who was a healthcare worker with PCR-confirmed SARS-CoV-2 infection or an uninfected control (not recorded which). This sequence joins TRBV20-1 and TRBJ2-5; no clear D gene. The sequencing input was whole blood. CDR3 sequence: CSASLTSLGKTQYF. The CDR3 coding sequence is TGCAGTGCTAGTCTAACAAGCTTGGGGAAGACCCAGTACTTC.